This T cell receptor beta chain was sequenced for a study of T cells in localized non-small cell lung cancer. For this clone: Its cognate antigen is unknown.

Germline values: CDR1 LGHNA, CDR2 YNFKEQ. V lost 4 bases, J lost 2 bases, and 3 bases stayed unmatched. The CDR3 is 16 residues long. Assay: immunoSEQ multiplex PCR; the TCRdb copy retains only in-frame clones and omits some. The sample yields about 23,000 clones, about 90% seen once. The study's findings and limits: Because sequencing included only one region (of the tumor), heterogeneity remains possible. For the top 100 tumor clones, a median roughly 53 also appeared in adjacent lung. In the blood, greater T cell density corresponded to longer overall survival.

The sequence was obtained from a male donor aged 60 or over with stage I squamous cell lung carcinoma. The chain joins TRBV4-2 to TRBJ2-3, with TRBD2 identical over 13 bases. The source was peripheral blood, collected before any cancer treatment. CDR3 nucleotides: TGTGCCAGCAGCCCACTAGCGGGGGGGCTCACAGATACGCAGTATTTT. Translating it yields CASSPLAGGLTDTQYF.